Listed here is a single TCR beta chain. Antigen unknown. This specimen belongs to a study of somatic mutations in cytotoxic T cells in rheumatoid arthritis. Whole-study context: Patient blood (approximately 30 ml EDTA) was taken immediately after diagnosis and before treatment.

In the authors' workflow: Matching published virus-specific TCRB sequences was rare for patient CD8+ clones that were larger than 1%. The repertoire was sequenced with immunoSEQ multiplex PCR; TCRdb's copy has only in-frame clones and lacks some. That table gives V, J and clone size, and the DNA gave D and trimming. Counted here are about 10,000 clones, 75% to 90% occurring once; the ten biggest clones make up around 1%. Points from the study as a whole: The clonality of CD8+ T cells was not significantly different between rheumatoid arthritis patients and age-matched healthy controls. Patients with rheumatoid arthritis, but not healthy controls, had CD8+ clonality that increased with age.

V shed 4 bases, J shed 2 bases, and the junction held 3 bases outside the gene matches. Germline CDR1 MGHRA, CDR2 YSYEKL. This CDR3 has 14 residues. The sequence came from a woman younger than 35 with rheumatoid arthritis. The chain is built from TRBV4-1 and TRBJ2-5; 8 nucleotides match TRBD1. Sequenced: CD4+ T cells sorted from blood. The CDR3 protein is CASSLGQVQETQYF. CDR3 DNA sequence: TGCGCCAGCAGCCTGGGACAGGTTCAAGAGACCCAGTACTTC.